This TCR beta chain originates from a study of blood T cell repertoires in COVID-19 (TCRdb year 2020). Background on the whole study: Samples from collaborators originated in the United States, Italy and Spain and spanned both the acute and convalescent phases of COVID-19. The material from the prospective study consisted of cDNA or gDNA derived from T cells, B-cell-depleted T cells, or PBMCs. The dataset comprised deeply sampled blood TCRbeta repertoires from subjects exposed to, actively infected with, or recovered from COVID-19. The repertoires were released in a freely available public database meant as a resource for research on the immune response to SARS-CoV-2. The samples were drawn from the first 160 participants of the ongoing ImmuneRACE study and from 950 to 1,500 subjects provided by 6 global collaborators. Sample metadata almost always included a de-identified subject ID, COVID-19 status, age in years and sex. HLA class I and class II types, where available, came from metadata supplied by the sample provider rather than from assay-based typing. Study-wide findings and limitations: How much clinical and demographic metadata was included differed by source and by participant, and the metadata was provided uncurated.

Turning to this clone: Its antigen is still unknown. Within one base of it there is no much larger clone, and no base qualities were kept.

TCRbeta CDR3 regions were amplified from genomic DNA by means of the immunoSEQ Assay, a bias-controlled multiplex PCR. As for the authors' bioinformatics: Within the assay, amplification of reference gene primers was used to estimate how many nucleated cells each sample contained. Sequence reads were collapsed and filtered to measure the absolute abundance of every unique TCRbeta CDR3 rearrangement. For each sample, productive Simpson clonality was calculated by taking the square root of Simpson's diversity index across productive rearrangements. Entries here come from immuneACCESS through TCRdb and include only in-frame sequences with V and J called. Some clones fail to appear in such tables; in the studies checked, an unresolved V gene covers under half of the shortfall, and the cause of the remainder is unknown. The V and J calls and the clone size are those of that table, but D and trimming were determined from the DNA. In this sample the table shows just over 300,000 clones, 85% to 90% of which occur a single time. The top ten hold over 1.5% of the sample.

One collaborating source in Seattle enrolled patients while the patients were actively infected and followed the patients over time throughout the course of disease. Collaborating institutions collected whole blood in K2EDTA tubes following their own protocols. For TCRbeta analysis, collaborators shipped samples in one of three forms: frozen whole blood, isolated PBMCs, or DNA extracted from either of those sample types. V trim: 1 base; J trim: 9 bases; unmatched bases: 3. In the germline V gene (reference sequence), CDR1 corresponds to GTSNPN and CDR2 to SVGIG. The CDR3 runs 13 residues from the cysteine to the phenylalanine. Kept here is only the CDR3 DNA, which spans 39 bases and is read in frame from base 1.

The chain is assembled from TRBV30 and TRBJ1-6; TRBD1 aligns with 7 central bases. This receptor was taken from a woman in her thirties with COVID-19, enrolled during active disease. Material: peripheral blood. This receptor has the CDR3 CAWSGRTGSPLHF. The DNA sequence is TGTGCCTGGAGTGGTAGGACAGGTTCACCCCTCCACTTT.